This passage covers 5 T cell receptor beta chains from one sample sequenced in a study of T cell responses to AZD1222 COVID-19 vaccine. Produced via immunoSEQ multiplex PCR; TCRdb's table is partial and in-frame only. The sample carries some 190,000 clones, about 89% recorded once. The material sequenced was peripheral blood, taken 28 days after the second AZD1222 dose. These receptors all stem from an adult who received the AZD1222 COVID-19 vaccine.

The rearrangement links TRBV9 to TRBJ2-3, with 9 bases that match TRBD1. Unmatched junction bases numbered 6, after V lost 4 bases and J lost 3 bases. The CDR3 extends over 15 amino acids. Germline CDR1 is SGDLS and CDR2 is YYNGEE. CDR3 residues: CASSPWTGETDTQYF. The CDR3 nucleotides read TGTGCCAGCAGCCCGTGGACAGGGGAGACAGATACGCAGTATTTT.

The rearrangement uses TRBV27 and TRBJ1-2, with D unresolved. CDR3 size: 13 residues. CDR1 is MNHEY, CDR2 SMNVEV, per germline (reference sequence). Trimming cost V 5 bases and J 8 bases, with 15 bases left between them. The CDR3 protein is CASSDRRLRGYTF. The DNA of the CDR3 is TGTGCCAGCAGTGACCGACGTTTGCGAGGCTACACCTTC.

This rearrangement joins TRBV24-1 to TRBJ2-2, with no clear D. In germline, CDR1 is KGHDR, CDR2 SFDVKD. Trimming took 9 bases from V and 3 from J, leaving 4 bases between them. This CDR3 spans 11 amino acids. Written as DNA, the CDR3 is TGTGCCACCGAACACACCGGGGAGCTGTTTTTT. It translates to CATEHTGELFF.

The sample holds one count of this clone. The chain has TRBV5-4 and TRBJ2-5; 7 bases align to TRBD1. Germline V gene sequence: CDR1 SGHNT, CDR2 YYREEE (reference sequence). This CDR3 spans 14 amino acids. Trimming cost V 4 bases and J 2 bases; bases outside gene matches: 5. In nucleotides, the CDR3 is TGTGCCAGCAGCCGCCCGGGACAGCAAGAGACCCAGTACTTC. It is translated as CASSRPGQQETQYF.

The rearrangement joins TRBV20-1 to TRBJ1-5; a weak D match, TRBD1 (5 bases). The V gene lost 3 bases and the J gene lost 2 bases, with 11 bases spanning the gap. The CDR3 has 14 residues. The V gene's germline CDR1 is DFQATT and CDR2 SNEGSKA (reference sequence). The CDR3 here is CSASIGGGNQPQHF. CDR3 in DNA: TGCAGTGCTAGTATCGGGGGTGGCAATCAGCCCCAGCATTTT.